This T cell receptor (beta chain) is from a study of T cell responses to AZD1222 COVID-19 vaccine. Remarks on this clone: The antigen is not known.

Germline assignment: CDR1 DFQATT and CDR2 SNEGSKA (reference sequence). This CDR3 region has 14 residues. V lost 3 bases to trimming and J lost 6 bases; unmatched junction nucleotides: 11. Data came from immunoSEQ multiplex PCR; TCRdb stores just in-frame clones and leaves some out. The data contain 180,000 or so clones, around 95% of them singletons. Study-level points and caveats: Baseline seropositivity occurred in only six AZD1222 recipients. Clonal diversity was possibly underestimated; the donors were predominantly white British and more often female. When two AZD1222 doses had been given, Spike-specific TCR breadth and depth rose. Spike as a whole was targeted by vaccine-associated CD4 TCRs, dominant at 160-218 and 743-854.

The sequence derives from an adult in good health. The chain uses TRBV20-1 and TRBJ2-7; TRBD2 matches 7 bases. The sequencing used peripheral blood, collected on day 0 of AZD1222 vaccination. For the CDR3, the DNA is TGCAGTGCTAGTACCCTAGCGGACTATGGCGAGCAGTACTTC. It yields the protein CSASTLADYGEQYF.